This T cell receptor (beta chain) is from a study of beta chain features in type 1 diabetes. Germline assignment: CDR1 MGHRA and CDR2 YSYEKL. The CDR3 extends over 13 amino acids. With 11 bases clipped from V and 4 bases from J, the junction kept 10 bases outside the gene matches. In the case of this clone: Its antigen remains unknown.

As every portion of the isolated RNA was reverse transcribed, the sequencing read expressed TCRB transcripts. Assay used: immunoSEQ multiplex PCR; TCRdb lists only in-frame clones, some missing. The profile shows over 650,000 clones, about 14% of them singletons. Each of the CD4+ naive, central memory, regulatory and stem cell-like memory populations was sorted via CD45RO/CCR7/CD25/CD127/CD95/CD27. Study findings and constraints: There was a moderate but significant shortening of TCRB CDR3s in all four CD4+ subsets of Type 1 diabetes patients. Researchers cautioned that cDNA sequencing could over-represent cells with high TCR expression. In type 1 diabetes patients, VDJ junctions had fewer insertions; deletions at these junctions were more frequent.

This sequence originates from a man between 18 and 35 years old with type 1 diabetes. The rearrangement uses TRBV4-1 and TRBJ2-7; 8 bases fit TRBD2. The source material was naive CD4+ T cells from blood. CDR3 coding DNA: TGCGCCGCGGCGGGCGGGAGGTCTTACGAGCAGTACTTC. This gives the protein CAAAGGRSYEQYF.